This note documents a single T cell receptor beta chain sequence. The antigen it recognizes is unknown. The record has no base qualities; no much larger clone is one base away. The data originate from a study of blood T cell repertoires in COVID-19 (TCRdb year 2020). Some background on the complete study: Samples from collaborators originated in the United States, Italy and Spain and spanned both the acute and convalescent phases of COVID-19. Sample metadata almost always included a de-identified subject ID, COVID-19 status, age in years and sex. Where available, HLA class I and class II types were obtained from metadata supplied by the sample provider rather than from assay-based typing. The material from the prospective study consisted of cDNA or gDNA derived from T cells, B-cell-depleted T cells, or PBMCs. The repertoires were made available in a free public database intended to serve as a resource for research on the immune response to SARS-CoV-2. The dataset comprised deeply sampled blood TCRbeta repertoires from subjects exposed to, actively infected with, or recovered from COVID-19. Samples came from the ongoing ImmuneRACE study (first 160 participants) plus 1,254 subjects from 6 global collaborators.

The germline V gene gives CDR1 as SGHRS and CDR2 as YFSETQ. The CDR3 covers 15 residues, taking in both the cysteine and the phenylalanine. CDR3 DNA only is kept here, 45 bases in frame from base 1. Here V drops 7 bases and J drops 2 bases, and the junction holds 9 bases not matched to any gene. Paper-wide results and their limitations: How much clinical and demographic metadata was included differed by source and by participant, and the metadata was provided uncurated.

Participants in the prospective study were enrolled through a virtual design, were aged roughly 18 to 100 years, and lived in about two dozen United States geographic areas. In the prospective study, participants were assigned to cohorts based on the clinical history participants reported in a screening survey and a study questionnaire. A participant counted as exposed if, within 2 weeks of entering the study, that participant had been in contact with someone who had a PCR-confirmed or clinician-diagnosed COVID-19 case. In the prospective study, whole blood, serum and a nasopharyngeal or oropharyngeal swab were collected from each participant by mobile phlebotomists. Participants in the prospective study had the option to provide additional blood draws and questionnaires over a roughly 2-month period. Blood samples from the prospective study were shipped frozen or at room temperature prior to DNA extraction.

TCRbeta CDR3 regions were amplified from genomic DNA using the immunoSEQ Assay, a bias-controlled multiplex PCR. Regarding the original processing steps: The number of nucleated cells in each sample was estimated from the amplification of reference gene primers within the assay. To quantify the absolute abundance of each unique TCRbeta CDR3 rearrangement, sequence reads were collapsed and filtered. For each sample, productive Simpson clonality was calculated by taking the square root of Simpson's diversity index across productive rearrangements. The table comes from immuneACCESS by way of TCRdb, which keeps in-frame sequences with V and J called. Part of the clones is missing from these tables; in studies checked, under half for an unresolved V gene and the rest for unknown reasons. V and J calls and clone size are given by that table; D and trimming were obtained from the DNA. A total of 270,000 or so clones appear in this sample, approximately 85% of them only once. The ten largest account for 5% to 8% of the sample.

Sequencing input: PBMCs or T cells enriched from blood (not recorded which). The sequence joins TRBV5-1 to TRBJ2-3, and TRBD1 aligns with 8 junction nucleotides. The receptor's source is a woman in her forties or fifties who had been exposed to COVID-19. The nucleotides are TGCGCCAGCCGCCGGACAGGGCCGAACACAGATACGCAGTATTTT. This gives the protein CASRRTGPNTDTQYF.